The next 3 T cell receptor beta chains were all read from a single sample in a study of cytomegalovirus exposure and HLA in healthy donors. The PCR ran on 60 Vbeta and 13 Jbeta primers. Generated by immunoSEQ multiplex PCR, the TCRdb table keeps only in-frame clones and is missing some. Of approximately 190,000 clones listed, around 85% are singletons. Sequencing was carried out using PBMCs. The receptor set was obtained from a man aged 50-59 years in good health and CMV-seronegative.

Only a few counts were recorded for this clone. The CDR3 DNA reads as TGTGCCAGCAGCGACGGGGGGGCGAGTACAGAGACCCAGTACTTC. Its translation is CASSDGGASTETQYF. The rearrangement uses TRBV7-2 and TRBJ2-5; 8 nucleotides match TRBD2. The V segment lost 5 bases and the J segment 4 bases; nucleotides outside the gene matches: 9. CDR1 is SGHTA, CDR2 FQGNSA, per germline. The CDR3 spans 15 residues.

The J gene is TRBJ1-4, the V gene TRBV6-5; 8 positions match TRBD1. Germline trimming cut 0 bases from V and 5 bases from J; bases unmatched to any gene: 2. The CDR3 has 15 residues. The germline CDR1 and CDR2 sequences are MNHEY and SVGAGI. CDR3 amino acids: CASSYSTGENEKLFF. CDR3 nucleotides: TGTGCCAGCAGTTACTCGACAGGGGAAAATGAAAAACTGTTTTTT.

A note on this clone: This sample also contains other DNA sequences that code for the same CDR3. The chain carries TRBV18 and TRBJ1-3; D unclear. CDR1 is KGHSH and CDR2 is LQKENI in the germline V gene. V was shortened by 5 bases and J by 0 bases, with 8 bases between the two germline ends. CDR3 size: 14 residues. In DNA form, the CDR3 reads TGTGCCAGCTCAGAGGGAGTCTCTGGAAACACCATATATTTT. This sequence encodes CASSEGVSGNTIYF. Based on the CDR3 plus reference TRBV18 and TRBJ1-3, the full variable domain is NAGVMQNPRHLVRRRGQEARLRCSPMKGHSHVYWYRQLPEEGLKFMVYLQKENIIDESGMPKERFSAEFPKEGPSILRIQQVVRGDSAAYFCASSEGVSGNTIYFGEGSWLTVV.